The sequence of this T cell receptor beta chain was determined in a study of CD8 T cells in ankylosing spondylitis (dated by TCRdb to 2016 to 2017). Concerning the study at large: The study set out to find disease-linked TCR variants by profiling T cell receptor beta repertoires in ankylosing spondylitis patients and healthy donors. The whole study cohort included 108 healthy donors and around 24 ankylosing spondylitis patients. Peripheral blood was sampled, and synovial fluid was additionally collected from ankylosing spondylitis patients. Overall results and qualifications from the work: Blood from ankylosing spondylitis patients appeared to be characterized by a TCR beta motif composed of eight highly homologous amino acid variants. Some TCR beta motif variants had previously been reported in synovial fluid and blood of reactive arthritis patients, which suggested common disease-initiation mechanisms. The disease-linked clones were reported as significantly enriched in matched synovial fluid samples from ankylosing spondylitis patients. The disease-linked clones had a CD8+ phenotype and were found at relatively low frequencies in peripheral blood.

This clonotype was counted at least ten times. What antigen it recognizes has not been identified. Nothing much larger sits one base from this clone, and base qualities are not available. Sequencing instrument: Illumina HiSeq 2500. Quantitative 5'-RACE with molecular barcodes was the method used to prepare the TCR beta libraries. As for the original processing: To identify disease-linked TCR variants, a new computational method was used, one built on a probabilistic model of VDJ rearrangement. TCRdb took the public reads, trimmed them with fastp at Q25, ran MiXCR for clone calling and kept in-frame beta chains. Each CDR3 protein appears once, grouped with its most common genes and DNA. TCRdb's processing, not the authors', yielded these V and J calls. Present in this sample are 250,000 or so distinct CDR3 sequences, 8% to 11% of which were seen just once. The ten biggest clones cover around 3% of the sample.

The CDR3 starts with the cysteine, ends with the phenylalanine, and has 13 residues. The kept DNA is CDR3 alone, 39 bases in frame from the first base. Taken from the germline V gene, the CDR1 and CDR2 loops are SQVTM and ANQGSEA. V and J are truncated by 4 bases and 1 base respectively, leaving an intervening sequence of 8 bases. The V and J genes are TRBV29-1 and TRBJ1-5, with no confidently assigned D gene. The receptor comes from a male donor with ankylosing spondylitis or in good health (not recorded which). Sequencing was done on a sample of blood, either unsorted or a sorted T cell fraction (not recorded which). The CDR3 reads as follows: CSVALGSNQPQHF. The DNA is TGCAGCGTTGCTTTAGGGAGCAATCAGCCCCAGCATTTT.